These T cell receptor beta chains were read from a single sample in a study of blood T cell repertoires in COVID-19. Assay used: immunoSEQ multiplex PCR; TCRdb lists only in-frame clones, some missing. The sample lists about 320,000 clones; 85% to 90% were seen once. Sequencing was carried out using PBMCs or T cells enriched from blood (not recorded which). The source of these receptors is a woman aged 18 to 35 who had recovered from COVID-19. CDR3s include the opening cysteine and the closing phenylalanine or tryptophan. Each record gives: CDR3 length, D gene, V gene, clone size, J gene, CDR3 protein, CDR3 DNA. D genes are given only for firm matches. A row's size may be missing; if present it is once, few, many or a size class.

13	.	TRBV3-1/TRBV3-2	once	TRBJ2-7	CASSQRGRDEQYF	TGTGCCAGCAGCCAAAGGGGTCGCGACGAGCAGTACTTC
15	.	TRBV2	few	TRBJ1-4	CASSGRGGGNEKLFF	TGTGCCAGCAGTGGCCGAGGTGGTGGTAATGAAAAACTGTTTTTT
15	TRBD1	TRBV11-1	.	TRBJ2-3	CASSLGQGHTDTQYF	TGTGCCAGCAGCTTGGGACAGGGCCACACAGATACGCAGTATTTT
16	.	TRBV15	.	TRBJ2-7	CATSRDTLDSSYEQYF	TGTGCCACCAGCAGAGATACGTTGGACAGCTCCTACGAGCAGTACTTC
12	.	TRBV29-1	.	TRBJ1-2	CSIRTATYGYTF	TGCAGCATACGGACAGCCACCTATGGCTACACCTTC
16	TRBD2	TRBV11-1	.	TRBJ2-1	CASSQGTSGGYNEQFF	TGTGCCAGCAGCCAGGGGACTAGCGGCGGATACAATGAGCAGTTCTTC
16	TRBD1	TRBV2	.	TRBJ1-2	CASSVETGQGTGGYTF	TGTGCCAGCAGTGTAGAAACGGGACAGGGGACCGGTGGCTACACCTTC
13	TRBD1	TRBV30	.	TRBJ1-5	CAWSFTTGQPQHF	TGTGCCTGGAGTTTCACGACAGGGCAGCCCCAGCATTTT
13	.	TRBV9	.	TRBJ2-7	CASSGTADYEQYF	TGTGCCAGCAGCGGGACAGCCGACTACGAGCAGTACTTC
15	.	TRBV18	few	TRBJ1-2	CASSARTGEDYGYTF	TGTGCCAGCTCAGCGAGGACCGGGGAGGACTATGGCTACACCTTC
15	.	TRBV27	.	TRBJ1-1	CASSFSSGRDTEAFF	TGTGCCAGCAGTTTCTCCAGTGGCAGGGACACTGAAGCTTTCTTT
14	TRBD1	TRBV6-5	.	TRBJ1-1	CASSYLTGFTEAFF	TGTGCCAGCAGTTATTTGACAGGGTTCACTGAAGCTTTCTTT
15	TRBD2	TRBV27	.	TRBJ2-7	CASSFSPSGSYEQYF	TGTGCCAGCAGTTTTTCGCCTAGCGGCTCCTACGAGCAGTACTTC
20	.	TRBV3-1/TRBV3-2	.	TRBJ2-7	CASSLKGKILQGHNTYEQYF	TGTGCCAGCAGCCTCAAGGGGAAAATTTTACAGGGCCATAATACCTACGAGCAGTACTTC
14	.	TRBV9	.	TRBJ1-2	CASRPGTSPKGYTF	TGTGCCAGCAGGCCCGGGACATCTCCTAAGGGCTACACCTTC
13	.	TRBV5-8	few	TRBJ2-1	CASSRLKGNEQFF	TGTGCCAGCAGTCGCCTGAAGGGGAATGAGCAGTTCTTC
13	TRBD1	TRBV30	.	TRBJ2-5	CAYRDRGLETQYF	TGTGCCTACCGGGACAGGGGGCTTGAGACCCAGTACTTC
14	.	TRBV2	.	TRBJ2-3	CASSRDSGTDTQYF	TGTGCCAGCAGTAGAGACAGTGGCACAGATACGCAGTATTTT
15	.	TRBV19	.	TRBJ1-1	CASSTSRSLNTEAFF	TGTGCCAGTAGTACCTCACGAAGCTTGAACACTGAAGCTTTCTTT
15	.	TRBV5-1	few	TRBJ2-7	CASSLAGGVTYEQYF	TGCGCCAGCAGCTTGGCTGGCGGGGTCACCTACGAGCAGTACTTC